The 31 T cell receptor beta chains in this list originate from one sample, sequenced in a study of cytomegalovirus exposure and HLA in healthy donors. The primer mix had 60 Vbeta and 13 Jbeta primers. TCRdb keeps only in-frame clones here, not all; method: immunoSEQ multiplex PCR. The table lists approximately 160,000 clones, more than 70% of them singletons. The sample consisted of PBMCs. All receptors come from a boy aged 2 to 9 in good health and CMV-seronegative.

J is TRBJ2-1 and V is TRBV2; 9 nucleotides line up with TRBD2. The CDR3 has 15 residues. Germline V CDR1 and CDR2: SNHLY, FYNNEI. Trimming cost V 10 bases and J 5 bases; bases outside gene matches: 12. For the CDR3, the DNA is TGTGCCATCCTACCCCCTAGCGGGACCCACAATGAGCAGTTCTTC. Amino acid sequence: CAILPPSGTHNEQFF.

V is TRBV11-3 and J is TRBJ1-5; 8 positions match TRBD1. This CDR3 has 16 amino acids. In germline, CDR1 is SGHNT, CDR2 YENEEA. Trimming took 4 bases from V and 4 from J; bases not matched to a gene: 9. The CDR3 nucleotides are TGTGCCAGCAGCTCATGGGACAGGCTCAAAAATCAGCCCCAGCATTTT. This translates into CASSSWDRLKNQPQHF.

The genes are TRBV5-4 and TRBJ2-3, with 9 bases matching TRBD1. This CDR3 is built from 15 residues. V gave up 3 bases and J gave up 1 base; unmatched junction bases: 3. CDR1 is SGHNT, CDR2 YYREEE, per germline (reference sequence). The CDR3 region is CASSSRTGGTDTQYF. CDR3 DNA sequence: TGTGCCAGCAGCTCTCGGACAGGGGGCACAGATACGCAGTATTTT. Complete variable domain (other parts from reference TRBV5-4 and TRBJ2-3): ETGVTQSPTHLIKTRGQQVTLRCSSQSGHNTVSWYQQALGQGPQFIFQYYREEENGRGNFPPRFSGLQFPNYSSELNVNALELDDSALYLCASSSRTGGTDTQYFGPGTRLTVL.

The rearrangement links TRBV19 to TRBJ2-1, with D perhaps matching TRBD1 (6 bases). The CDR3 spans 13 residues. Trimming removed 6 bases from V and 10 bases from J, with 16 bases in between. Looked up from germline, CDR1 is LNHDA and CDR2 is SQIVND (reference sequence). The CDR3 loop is CASSNRQVSEQFF. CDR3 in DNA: TGTGCCAGTAGCAATAGACAGGTGTCCGAGCAGTTCTTC.

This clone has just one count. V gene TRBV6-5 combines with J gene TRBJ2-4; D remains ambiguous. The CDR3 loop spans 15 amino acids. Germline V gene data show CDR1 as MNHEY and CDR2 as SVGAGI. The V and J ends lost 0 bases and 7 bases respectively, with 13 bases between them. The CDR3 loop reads CASSYSSGFGNIQYF. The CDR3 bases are TGTGCCAGCAGTTACTCGTCCGGGTTCGGGAACATTCAGTACTTC.

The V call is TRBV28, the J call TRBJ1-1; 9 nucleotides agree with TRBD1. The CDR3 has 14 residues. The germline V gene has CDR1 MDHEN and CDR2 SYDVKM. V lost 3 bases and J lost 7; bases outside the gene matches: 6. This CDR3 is CASSLGQGFGEAFF. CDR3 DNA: TGTGCCAGCAGTTTGGGACAGGGATTTGGTGAAGCTTTCTTT.

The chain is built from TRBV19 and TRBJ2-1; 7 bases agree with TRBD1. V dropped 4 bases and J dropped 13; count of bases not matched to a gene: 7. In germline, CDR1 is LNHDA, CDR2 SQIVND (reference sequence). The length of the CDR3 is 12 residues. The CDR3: CASSSRDSAQFF. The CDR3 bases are TGTGCCAGTAGTAGTAGGGACAGTGCCCAGTTCTTC.

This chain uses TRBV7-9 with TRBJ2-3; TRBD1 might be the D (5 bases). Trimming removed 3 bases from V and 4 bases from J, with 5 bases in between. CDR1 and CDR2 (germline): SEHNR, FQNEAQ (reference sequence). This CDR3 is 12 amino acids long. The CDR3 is CASSFRADTQYF. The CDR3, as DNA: TGTGCCAGCAGCTTCAGGGCAGATACGCAGTATTTT.

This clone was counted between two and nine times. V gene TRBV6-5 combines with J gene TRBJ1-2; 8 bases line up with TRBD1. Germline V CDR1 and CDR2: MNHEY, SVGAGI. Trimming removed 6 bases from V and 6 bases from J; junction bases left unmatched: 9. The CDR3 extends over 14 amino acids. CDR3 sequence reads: CASRTLDRENGYTF. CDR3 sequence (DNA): TGTGCCAGCAGGACACTGGACAGGGAAAATGGCTACACCTTC.

DNA of the CDR3: TGCAGCGTTGAAACAGGGGGGAATCAGCCCCAGCATTTT. Its protein is CSVETGGNQPQHF. The rearrangement links TRBV29-1 to TRBJ1-5; TRBD1 matches at 8 bases. From germline, CDR1 is SQVTM and CDR2 ANQGSEA. This CDR3 comprises 13 residues. The V and J ends lost 2 bases and 4 bases, in that order; junction bases with no gene match: 1.

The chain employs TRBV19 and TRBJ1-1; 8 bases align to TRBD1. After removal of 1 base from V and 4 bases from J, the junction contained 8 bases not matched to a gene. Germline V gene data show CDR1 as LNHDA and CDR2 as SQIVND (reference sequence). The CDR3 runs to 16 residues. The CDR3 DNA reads TGTGCCAGTAGTATAGCCCCAGGGGGCAGAGGCACTGAAGCTTTCTTT. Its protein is CASSIAPGGRGTEAFF.

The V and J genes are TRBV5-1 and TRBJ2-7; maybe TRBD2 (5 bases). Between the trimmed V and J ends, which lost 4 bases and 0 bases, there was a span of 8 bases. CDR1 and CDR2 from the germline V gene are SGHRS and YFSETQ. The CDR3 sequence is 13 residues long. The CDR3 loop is CASSVRGSYEQYF. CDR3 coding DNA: TGCGCCAGCAGCGTCCGGGGCTCCTACGAGCAGTACTTC.

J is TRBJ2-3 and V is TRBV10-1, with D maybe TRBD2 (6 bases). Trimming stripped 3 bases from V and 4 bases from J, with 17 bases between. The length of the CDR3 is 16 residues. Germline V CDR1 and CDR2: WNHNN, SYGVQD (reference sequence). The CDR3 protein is CASSDPGTRGSDTQYF. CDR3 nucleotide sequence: TGCGCCAGCAGTGACCCTGGGACCCGGGGGTCAGATACGCAGTATTTT.

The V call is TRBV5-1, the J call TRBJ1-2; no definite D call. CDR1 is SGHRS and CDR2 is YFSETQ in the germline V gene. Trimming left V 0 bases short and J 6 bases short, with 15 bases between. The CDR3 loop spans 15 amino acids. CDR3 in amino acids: CASSLGFEELDGYTF. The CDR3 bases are TGCGCCAGCAGCTTGGGTTTCGAGGAGTTGGATGGCTACACCTTC.

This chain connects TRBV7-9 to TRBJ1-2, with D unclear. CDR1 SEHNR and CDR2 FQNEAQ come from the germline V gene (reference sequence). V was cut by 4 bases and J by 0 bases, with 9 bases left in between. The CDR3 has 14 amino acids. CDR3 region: CASSSPGANYGYTF. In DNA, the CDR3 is TGTGCCAGCAGCTCACCTGGAGCTAACTATGGCTACACCTTC.

This CDR3 reads CASSLGGAGNTIYF. Written as DNA, the CDR3 is TGTGCCAGCAGCTTGGGGGGGGCTGGAAACACCATATATTTT. The chain recombines TRBV5-4 with TRBJ1-3; D is perhaps TRBD1 (5 bases). This CDR3 comprises 14 residues. The germline V gene has CDR1 SGHNT and CDR2 YYREEE (reference sequence). Trimming took off 0 bases at V and 2 bases at J, with 6 bases between the two ends.

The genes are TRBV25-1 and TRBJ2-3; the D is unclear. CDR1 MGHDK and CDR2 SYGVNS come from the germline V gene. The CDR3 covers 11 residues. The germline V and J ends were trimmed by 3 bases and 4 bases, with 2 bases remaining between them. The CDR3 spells CASSDSDTQYF. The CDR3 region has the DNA TGTGCCAGCAGTGACTCAGATACGCAGTATTTT.

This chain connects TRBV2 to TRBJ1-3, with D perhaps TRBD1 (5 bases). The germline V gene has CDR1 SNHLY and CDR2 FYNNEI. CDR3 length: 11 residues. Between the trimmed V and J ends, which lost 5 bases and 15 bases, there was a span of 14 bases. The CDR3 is CASSMTEPPYF. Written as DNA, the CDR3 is TGTGCCAGCAGTATGACAGAGCCCCCATATTTT.

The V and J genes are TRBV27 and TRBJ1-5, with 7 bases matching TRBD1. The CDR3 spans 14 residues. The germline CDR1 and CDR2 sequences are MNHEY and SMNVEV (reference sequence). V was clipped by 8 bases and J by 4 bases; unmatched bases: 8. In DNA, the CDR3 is TGTGCCAGCGGTCAACAGGGGTGGAATCAGCCCCAGCATTTT. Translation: CASGQQGWNQPQHF.

CDR3: CASSPRAGGGDEQYF. The CDR3 nucleotides are TGTGCCAGCAGTCCACGAGCGGGAGGAGGCGACGAGCAGTACTTC. V is TRBV2 and J is TRBJ2-7, with 9 bases lining up with TRBD2. CDR1 is SNHLY and CDR2 is FYNNEI in the germline V gene. V trimming: 5 bases; J trimming: 5 bases; junction bases outside the gene matches: 10. The length of the CDR3 is 15 residues.

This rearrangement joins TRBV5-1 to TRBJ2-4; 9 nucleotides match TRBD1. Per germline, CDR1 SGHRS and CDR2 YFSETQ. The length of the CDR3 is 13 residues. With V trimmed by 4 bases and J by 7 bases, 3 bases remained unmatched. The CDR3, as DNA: TGCGCCAGCAGCCTTGACAGGGGGAACATTCAGTACTTC. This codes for CASSLDRGNIQYF.

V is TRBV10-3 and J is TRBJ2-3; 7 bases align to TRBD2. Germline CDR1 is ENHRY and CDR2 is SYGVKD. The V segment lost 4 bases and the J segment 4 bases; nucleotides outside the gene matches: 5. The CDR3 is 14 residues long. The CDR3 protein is CAISGRETSDTQYF. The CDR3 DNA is TGTGCCATCAGTGGGCGGGAGACGTCAGATACGCAGTATTTT.

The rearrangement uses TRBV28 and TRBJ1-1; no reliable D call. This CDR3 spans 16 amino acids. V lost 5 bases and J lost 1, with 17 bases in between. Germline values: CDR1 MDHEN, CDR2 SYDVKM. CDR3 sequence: CASSIPSDTTNTEAFF. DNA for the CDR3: TGTGCCAGCAGTATCCCCAGTGATACAACGAACACTGAAGCTTTCTTT.

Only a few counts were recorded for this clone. The CDR3 here is CASSRPSSQSHEQYF. In DNA, the CDR3 is TGTGCCAGCAGCCGCCCCAGTTCTCAATCCCACGAGCAGTACTTC. The genes are TRBV7-9 and TRBJ2-7; D remains unclear. The CDR3 is 15 residues long. Trimming cost V 5 bases and J 5 bases, with 19 bases left between them. Germline-derived CDR1 and CDR2 are SEHNR and FQNEAQ (reference sequence).

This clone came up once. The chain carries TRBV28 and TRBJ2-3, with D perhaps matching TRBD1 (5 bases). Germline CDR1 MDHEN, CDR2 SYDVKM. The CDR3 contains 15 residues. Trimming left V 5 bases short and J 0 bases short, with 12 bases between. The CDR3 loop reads CASSATDTSTDTQYF. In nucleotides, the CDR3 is TGTGCCAGCAGTGCGACAGACACTAGCACAGATACGCAGTATTTT.

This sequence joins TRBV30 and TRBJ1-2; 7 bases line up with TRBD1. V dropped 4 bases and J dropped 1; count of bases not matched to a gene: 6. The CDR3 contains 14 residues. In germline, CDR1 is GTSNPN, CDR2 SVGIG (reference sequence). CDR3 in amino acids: CAWTPDRNNYGYTF. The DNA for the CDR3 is TGTGCCTGGACCCCGGACAGGAATAACTATGGCTACACCTTC. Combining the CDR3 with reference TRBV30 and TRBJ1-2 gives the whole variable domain SQTIHQWPATLVQPVGSPLSLECTVEGTSNPNLYWYRQAAGRGLQLLFYSVGIGQISSEVPQNLSASRPQDRQFILSSKKLLLSDSGFYLCAWTPDRNNYGYTFGSGTRLTVV.

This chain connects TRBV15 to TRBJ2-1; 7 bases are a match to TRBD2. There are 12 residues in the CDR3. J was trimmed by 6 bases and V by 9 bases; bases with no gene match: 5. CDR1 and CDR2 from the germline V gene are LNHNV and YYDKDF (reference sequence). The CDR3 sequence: CATREEGNEQFF. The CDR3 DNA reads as TGTGCCACACGGGAGGAAGGCAATGAGCAGTTCTTC.

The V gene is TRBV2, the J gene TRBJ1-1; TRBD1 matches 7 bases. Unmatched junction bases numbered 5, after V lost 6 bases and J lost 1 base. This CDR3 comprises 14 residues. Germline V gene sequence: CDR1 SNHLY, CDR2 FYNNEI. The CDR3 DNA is TGTGCCAGCAGGGAGACAGGGCGGAACACTGAAGCTTTCTTT. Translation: CASRETGRNTEAFF.

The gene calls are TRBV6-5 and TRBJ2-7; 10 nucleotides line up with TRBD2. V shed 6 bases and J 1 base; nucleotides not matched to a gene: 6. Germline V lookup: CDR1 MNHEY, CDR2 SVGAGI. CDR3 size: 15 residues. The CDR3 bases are TGTGCCAGCAGCTCTAGCGGGAGTCGTTCCTACGAGCAGTACTTC. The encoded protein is CASSSSGSRSYEQYF.

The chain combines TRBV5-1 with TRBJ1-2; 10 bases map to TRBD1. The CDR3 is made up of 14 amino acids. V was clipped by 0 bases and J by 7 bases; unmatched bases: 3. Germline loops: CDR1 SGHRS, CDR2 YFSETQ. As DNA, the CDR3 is TGCGCCAGCAGCTTGGGGACAGGGGGAAGTGGCTACACCTTC. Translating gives CASSLGTGGSGYTF.

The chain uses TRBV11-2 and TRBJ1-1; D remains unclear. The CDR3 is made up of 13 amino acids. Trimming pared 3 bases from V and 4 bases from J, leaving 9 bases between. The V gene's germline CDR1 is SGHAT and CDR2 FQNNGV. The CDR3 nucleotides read TGTGCCAGCAGCTTTAGGGCGGGCACTGAAGCTTTCTTT. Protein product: CASSFRAGTEAFF.